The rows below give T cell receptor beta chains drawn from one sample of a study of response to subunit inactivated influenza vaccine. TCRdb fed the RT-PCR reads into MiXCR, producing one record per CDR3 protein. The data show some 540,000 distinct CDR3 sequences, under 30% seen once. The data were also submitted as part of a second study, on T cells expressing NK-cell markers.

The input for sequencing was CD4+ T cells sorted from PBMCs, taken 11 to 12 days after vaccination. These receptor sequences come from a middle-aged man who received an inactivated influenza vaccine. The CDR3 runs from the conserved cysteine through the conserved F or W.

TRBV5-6 CASSGLDRDIHEQYF
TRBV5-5 CASSMDGRGLEQYF
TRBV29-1 CSVLGTYEQYF
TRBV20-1 CSAKGQGGTEAFF
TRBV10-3 CAISDQTGANQPQHF
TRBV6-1 CASPGQRGGETQYF
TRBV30 CAWTSRNTGELFF
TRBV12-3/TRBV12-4 CASSLGSTIPLFF
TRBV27 CASSTTLGEWETQYF
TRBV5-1 CASSPGKPGETQYF
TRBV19 CASSMTGSGTQYF
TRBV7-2 CASSLQVSSYEQYF
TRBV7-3 CASSLKPGGDFKQYF
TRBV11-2 CASSLVGRGTYEQYF
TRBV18 CASSPGQFNSYNEQFF
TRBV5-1 CASSLEGLDNEQFF
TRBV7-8 CASSFGTVALSEQYF
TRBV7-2 CASSPVSRGGQPQHF
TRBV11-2 CASSKLAGPASTDTQYF
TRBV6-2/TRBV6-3 CASSYGRGGANEQFF
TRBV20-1 CSALKGGGTDTQYF
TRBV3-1 CASSLNPSGRAKNIQYF
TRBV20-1 CSARAPGPNQPQHF